The next 27 T cell receptor beta chains were all read from a single sample in a study of cytomegalovirus exposure and HLA in healthy donors. Using immunoSEQ multiplex PCR, the repertoire was profiled, and TCRdb retains in-frame clones only, with some absent. The repertoire has 200,000 to 300,000 clones, about 90% of them found once; the top ten carry roughly 1.2%. Sequences were obtained from PBMCs. The receptors come from a woman between 25 and 40 years old in good health and CMV-seropositive.

CDR3 DNA: TGCGCCAGCAGCTCTGGACAGGGAGGGTCCCACGAGCAGTACTTC. Encoded protein: CASSSGQGGSHEQYF. The J gene is TRBJ2-7, the V gene TRBV5-1; a possible D gene is TRBD1 (8 bases). Between the trimmed V and J ends, which lost 3 bases and 5 bases, there was a span of 18 bases. In germline, CDR1 is SGHRS, CDR2 YFSETQ. This CDR3 contains 15 residues.

The rearrangement links TRBV4-2 to TRBJ2-1; D not resolved. This CDR3 comprises 13 residues. Germline CDR1 and CDR2: LGHNA and YNFKEQ. The V end lost 2 bases, the J end lost 7 bases, and 9 bases lay between the germline ends. The DNA of the CDR3 is TGTGCCAGCAGCCAATTTAGTCGGAATGAGCAGTTCTTC. As protein: CASSQFSRNEQFF.

This CDR3 is CASSPKRQDEQYF. DNA for the CDR3: TGTGCCAGCAGCCCCAAACGACAGGACGAGCAGTACTTC. This chain connects TRBV7-9 to TRBJ2-7; D might be TRBD1 (6 bases). Per the germline V gene, CDR1 is SEHNR and CDR2 is FQNEAQ (reference sequence). The CDR3 length is 13 residues. V was pared by 5 bases and J by 5 bases, with 13 bases between.

The sample holds a few counts of this clone. At the DNA level, this CDR3 is encoded by other sequences in the same sample as well. The gene calls are TRBV29-1 and TRBJ1-2; weak D call: TRBD1 (5 bases). The CDR3 extends over 11 amino acids. V shed 4 bases and J shed 6 bases, with 9 bases lying between them. CDR1 is SQVTM, CDR2 ANQGSEA, per germline. The CDR3 sequence: CSVVGEDGYTF. The DNA of the CDR3 is TGCAGCGTTGTAGGGGAGGATGGCTACACCTTC.

The chain combines TRBV28 with TRBJ2-5, with TRBD2 identical over 12 bases. Germline CDR1 reads MDHEN; CDR2 reads SYDVKM. V lost 5 bases and J lost 5; bases outside the gene matches: 9. The CDR3 covers 16 residues. As DNA, the CDR3 is TGTGCCAGCAGTGTTCCGGGACTAGCGGGTTTCGAGACCCAGTACTTC. It translates to CASSVPGLAGFETQYF.

V and J are TRBV15 and TRBJ2-7, with 10 bases identical to TRBD2. CDR1 and CDR2 from the germline V gene are LNHNV and YYDKDF (reference sequence). The CDR3 covers 15 residues. The junction had 11 bases not matched to a gene; V was cut back by 5 bases and J by 7 bases. The chain's CDR3 is CATSYSGRFLQEQYF. The CDR3 bases are TGTGCCACCAGCTATAGCGGGAGGTTTCTTCAGGAGCAGTACTTC. Together with reference TRBV15 and TRBJ2-7, the CDR3 gives the full variable domain: DAMVIQNPRYQVTQFGKPVTLSCSQTLNHNVMYWYQQKSSQAPKLLFHYYDKDFNNEADTPDNFQSRRPNTSFCFLDIRSPGLGDTAMYLCATSYSGRFLQEQYFGPGTRLTVT.

The rearrangement joins TRBV20-1 to TRBJ2-7; TRBD1 agrees at 8 bases. Germline trimming cut 6 bases from V and 5 bases from J; bases unmatched to any gene: 3. CDR1 and CDR2 from the germline V gene are DFQATT and SNEGSKA (reference sequence). The CDR3 has 11 amino acids. The CDR3 DNA follows: TGCAGTGCGGCGACAGGGGACGAGCAGTACTTC. It is translated as CSAATGDEQYF.

The V and J genes are TRBV29-1 and TRBJ2-6, with a possible D match to TRBD1 (5 bases). Per the germline V gene, CDR1 is SQVTM and CDR2 is ANQGSEA. V was pared by 7 bases and J by 1 base, with 14 bases between. The CDR3 is 15 amino acids. The CDR3 bases are TGCAGCGCCTTAGGGGCCGGATCTGGGGCCAACGTCCTGACTTTC. Translating gives CSALGAGSGANVLTF.

The J gene is TRBJ1-1, the V gene TRBV5-5; D gene uncertain. The CDR3 covers 14 residues. CDR1 is SGHKS and CDR2 is YYEKEE in the germline V gene (reference sequence). Trimming removed 0 bases from V and 1 base from J, with 7 bases in between. The CDR3 DNA sequence: TGTGCCAGCAGCTTGGCAGACACGAACACTGAAGCTTTCTTT. Translating gives CASSLADTNTEAFF.

The chain is built from TRBV19 and TRBJ2-7; weak D call: TRBD1 (6 bases). Trimming removed 5 bases from V and 2 bases from J, with 13 bases in between. Germline lookup yields CDR1 LNHDA and CDR2 SQIVND (reference sequence). This CDR3 spans 14 amino acids. The CDR3 DNA follows: TGTGCCAGTAGTGTCGACAGGAGTACCTACGAGCAGTACTTC. This encodes CASSVDRSTYEQYF.

The CDR3 nucleotides are TGTGCCAGCAGTTTGTGGACAGGACAAGAGACCCAGTACTTC. Translated, it gives CASSLWTGQETQYF. The V and J genes are TRBV27 and TRBJ2-5; 7 nucleotides match TRBD1. Germline V gene lookup returns CDR1 MNHEY and CDR2 SMNVEV (reference sequence). The V and J ends lost 3 bases and 2 bases, in that order; junction bases with no gene match: 3. This CDR3 has 14 residues.

This rearrangement joins TRBV5-1 to TRBJ2-1; a possible D gene is TRBD2 (5 bases). Germline CDR1 SGHRS, CDR2 YFSETQ. This CDR3 has 13 residues. V lost 4 bases, J lost 6 bases, and 11 bases lay in between. As DNA, the CDR3 is TGCGCCAGCAGCGAGGGAGTAGTCAATGAGCAGTTCTTC. Protein: CASSEGVVNEQFF.

The gene calls are TRBV27 and TRBJ2-1, with 10 bases that match TRBD1. Germline lookup yields CDR1 MNHEY and CDR2 SMNVEV (reference sequence). This CDR3 comprises 14 residues. Unmatched junction bases numbered 5, after V lost 5 bases and J lost 7 bases. This CDR3 is CASSPPGQGNEQFF. The DNA of the CDR3 is TGTGCCAGCAGTCCCCCGGGACAGGGGAATGAGCAGTTCTTC.

The chain combines TRBV6-5 with TRBJ1-4, with D perhaps TRBD1 (5 bases). The CDR3 spans 15 residues. V was cut by 0 bases and J by 8 bases, with 13 bases left in between. Germline loops: CDR1 MNHEY, CDR2 SVGAGI. CDR3 loop: CASSYSTGGGEKLFF. The CDR3 DNA reads TGTGCCAGCAGTTACTCAACAGGAGGAGGGGAAAAACTGTTTTTT.

The chain is built from TRBV29-1 and TRBJ2-1; a possible D gene is TRBD2 (5 bases). Trimming shortened V by 2 bases and J by 3 bases, and 11 bases separated the two germline ends. CDR1 and CDR2 from the germline V gene are SQVTM and ANQGSEA. The CDR3 has 14 amino acids. The CDR3 here is CSVEHGAGYNEQFF. The CDR3 DNA follows: TGCAGCGTTGAACATGGCGCGGGCTACAATGAGCAGTTCTTC.

A single count supports this clone. The chain links TRBV28 to TRBJ2-3; weak D call: TRBD1 (6 bases). Looked up from germline, CDR1 is MDHEN and CDR2 is SYDVKM. The CDR3 extends over 14 amino acids. V lost 2 bases and J lost 4, with 10 bases in between. For the CDR3, the DNA is TGTGCCAGCAGTTTACAACAGGGTGCAGATACGCAGTATTTT. Encoded protein: CASSLQQGADTQYF.

The CDR3 spells CSARDSITQYF. CDR3 bases: TGCAGTGCCCGGGACTCTATAACGCAGTATTTT. V and J are TRBV20-1 and TRBJ2-3; D possibly corresponds to TRBD2 (6 bases). The V gene lost 6 bases and the J gene lost 9 bases, with 13 bases spanning the gap. The CDR3 contains 11 residues. Germline V gene sequence: CDR1 DFQATT, CDR2 SNEGSKA (reference sequence).

V and J are TRBV18 and TRBJ2-3; 9 bases line up with TRBD1. This CDR3 is built from 15 residues. The germline V gene encodes CDR1 KGHSH and CDR2 LQKENI. The ends lost 2 bases at V and 0 bases at J; junction bases unmatched: 0. In DNA form, the CDR3 reads TGTGCCAGCTCACCAGGGACAGGGAGCACAGATACGCAGTATTTT. This codes for CASSPGTGSTDTQYF.

This clone was picked up a small number of times. The gene calls are TRBV14 and TRBJ1-1; possible D gene TRBD1, 5 bases. The V end was cut by 1 base, the J end by 5 bases, with 11 bases between. The CDR3 sequence is 14 residues long. Germline CDR1 reads SGHDN; CDR2 reads FVKESK. As DNA, the CDR3 is TGTGCCAGCAGCCAAGTTGGTGGGGGGACTGAAGCTTTCTTT. Translation gives CASSQVGGGTEAFF.

The chain has TRBV30 and TRBJ1-1; D gene uncertain. The CDR3 covers 11 residues. Germline V CDR1 and CDR2: GTSNPN, SVGIG (reference sequence). V was shortened by 1 base and J by 6 bases, with 6 bases between the two germline ends. CDR3 sequence: CAWSDYAEAFF. The CDR3 DNA sequence: TGTGCCTGGAGTGATTATGCTGAAGCTTTCTTT.

J is TRBJ2-5 and V is TRBV5-1; unclear D gene. CDR3 length: 11 residues. The V end lost 1 base, the J end lost 4 bases, and 2 bases lay between the germline ends. CDR1 SGHRS and CDR2 YFSETQ come from the germline V gene. In DNA, the CDR3 is TGCGCCAGCAGCTTGCGAGAGACCCAGTACTTC. Translated, it gives CASSLRETQYF.

This clone has just a few counts. CDR3 sequence reads: CASISHSDYGYTF. The CDR3 coding sequence is TGTGCCAGCATTTCGCATTCGGACTATGGCTACACCTTC. This sequence joins TRBV6-1 and TRBJ1-2; D ambiguous. CDR3 length: 13 amino acids. From germline, CDR1 is MNHNS and CDR2 SASEGT. Trimming took 7 bases from V and 3 from J, leaving 12 bases between them.

The chain combines TRBV4-1 with TRBJ2-5, with D maybe TRBD1 (5 bases). Germline CDR1 MGHRA, CDR2 YSYEKL. CDR3 size: 17 residues. V lost 0 bases and J 2 bases, leaving 16 bases between the germline ends. The CDR3 spells CASSQDGIGAEQETQYF. In DNA, the CDR3 is TGCGCCAGCAGCCAAGATGGGATTGGGGCGGAACAAGAGACCCAGTACTTC.

The genes are TRBV6-5 and TRBJ2-7; TRBD1 might be the D (5 bases). V lost 3 bases to trimming and J lost 1 base, with 10 bases between them. The germline CDR1 and CDR2 sequences are MNHEY and SVGAGI. The CDR3 has 14 amino acids. CDR3 in DNA: TGTGCCAGCAGTTATGAAGCAGGGTCCTACGAGCAGTACTTC. Its protein product is CASSYEAGSYEQYF.

The CDR3 nucleotides are TGTGCCAGCAGTTTCCGACCGGGACAGGGGTACTACGAGCAGTACTTC. Translating gives CASSFRPGQGYYEQYF. The chain is built from TRBV6-5 and TRBJ2-7; 10 nucleotides match TRBD1. The length of the CDR3 is 16 residues. Trimming at V came to 4 bases and at J to 3 bases, leaving 9 bases not matched to a gene. Germline V lookup: CDR1 MNHEY, CDR2 SVGAGI.

The chain has TRBV19 and TRBJ2-7, with a possible D match to TRBD2 (5 bases). Germline V gives CDR1 LNHDA, CDR2 SQIVND (reference sequence). V dropped 3 bases and J dropped 1 base, with 13 bases sitting between them. There are 15 residues in the CDR3. CDR3 protein: CASSMFGVFSYEQYF. In nucleotides, the CDR3 is TGTGCCAGTAGTATGTTCGGGGTTTTTTCCTACGAGCAGTACTTC.

The chain carries TRBV6-1 and TRBJ2-1, with 12 bases matching TRBD2. Germline loops: CDR1 MNHNS, CDR2 SASEGT. This CDR3 comprises 15 residues. V lost 6 bases, J lost 3 bases, and 3 bases stayed unmatched. In DNA form, the CDR3 reads TGTGCCAGCAGGCGGACTAGCGGGGACTACAATGAGCAGTTCTTC. As protein: CASRRTSGDYNEQFF.